These 13 T cell receptor beta chains were all obtained from the same sample, sequenced in a study of identical twins. TCRdb redid the calling of the 5' RACE reads with MiXCR, one entry per CDR3 protein. The sample lists about 530,000 distinct CDR3 sequences, about a fifth occurring once. The data were also submitted as part of a second study, on yellow fever vaccine responses in identical twins.

The specimen sequenced was CD4+ T cells sorted from blood. The origin of the receptors is a woman aged 18-29 years in good health.

This clonotype turned up a few times. The V call is TRBV12-3 or TRBV12-4, the J call TRBJ2-2; TRBD1 agrees at 9 bases. This CDR3 is 16 amino acids long. Unmatched junction bases numbered 7, after V lost 5 bases and J lost 3 bases. As DNA, the CDR3 is TGTGCCAGCAGTACCGGACAGGGGAGGGACACCGGGGAGCTGTTTTTT. It codes for CASSTGQGRDTGELFF.

The chain couples TRBV7-9 to TRBJ1-2; TRBD1 agrees at 9 bases. The V segment lost 2 bases and the J segment 1 base; nucleotides outside the gene matches: 8. Germline CDR1 SEHNR, CDR2 FQNEAQ (reference sequence). CDR3 length equals 17 residues. The CDR3 sequence: CASSLRSPGQGNYGYTF. CDR3 in DNA: TGTGCCAGCAGCTTAAGGTCCCCGGGACAGGGTAACTATGGCTACACCTTC.

DNA of the CDR3: TGTGCCAGCACGACAGGGGTAGGAAACACCATATATTTT. Its protein is CASTTGVGNTIYF. The J gene is TRBJ1-3, the V gene TRBV27, with 8 positions matching TRBD1. Losses at the gene ends were 7 bases for V and 4 bases for J; bases not matched to a gene: 3. CDR3 size: 13 residues. CDR1 is MNHEY, CDR2 SMNVEV, per germline (reference sequence).

A few counts support this clonotype. The chain combines TRBV12-5 with TRBJ2-1; D is perhaps TRBD2 (5 bases). The CDR3 runs 17 residues. V was cut by 5 bases and J by 0 bases, with 17 bases left in between. Germline CDR1 LGHNT, CDR2 FRNRAP. CDR3 in DNA: TGTGCTAGTGGTCAGAGGGTAGTACTGAGCTCCTACAATGAGCAGTTCTTC. As protein: CASGQRVVLSSYNEQFF.

The CDR3 DNA is TGCGCCAGCAGCAAAGGACTAGCGGGAGGATATGAGCAGTTCTTC. Translation gives CASSKGLAGGYEQFF. The V and J genes are TRBV5-1 and TRBJ2-1; TRBD2 agrees at 14 bases. J lost 8 bases, V lost 4 bases, and 5 bases had no gene match. This CDR3 spans 15 amino acids. The V gene's germline CDR1 is SGHRS and CDR2 YFSETQ. The entire variable domain, with the rest obtained from reference TRBV5-1 and TRBJ2-1, is as follows: KAGVTQTPRYLIKTRGQQVTLSCSPISGHRSVSWYQQTPGQGLQFLFEYFSETQRNKGNFPGRFSGRQFSNSRSEMNVSTLELGDSALYLCASSKGLAGGYEQFFGPGTRLTVL.

This sequence joins TRBV20-1 and TRBJ2-3, with D uncertain. Germline CDR1 is DFQATT and CDR2 is SNEGSKA (reference sequence). Trimming took 1 base from V and 4 from J, leaving 12 bases between them. This CDR3 contains 14 residues. CDR3 nucleotides: TGCAGTGCTAGAGGGGTTAGTGGGGCAGATACGCAGTATTTT. Protein product: CSARGVSGADTQYF.

Only a few counts were recorded for this clonotype. The V call is TRBV6-2 or TRBV6-3, the J call TRBJ2-2; no clear D gene. The V end was cut by 4 bases, the J end by 4 bases, with 16 bases between. The CDR3 has 16 residues. Per the germline V gene, CDR1 is MNHEY and CDR2 is SVGEGT. In nucleotides, the CDR3 is TGTGCCAGCAGTTCCCTGACGGACCTCTCCACCGGGGAGCTGTTTTTT. Its translation is CASSSLTDLSTGELFF.

This clonotype came up a few times. The chain recombines TRBV12-3 or TRBV12-4 with TRBJ2-7, with D unclear. The CDR3 runs 15 residues. V was trimmed by 6 bases and J by 1 base, leaving 16 bases between them. The CDR3 nucleotides read TGTGCCAGCAGCTTTAGGATCGGTGAGTCCTACGAGCAGTACTTC. This sequence encodes CASSFRIGESYEQYF.

The table lists this clonotype with a few counts. The chain recombines TRBV10-3 with TRBJ2-7, with D perhaps matching TRBD2 (5 bases). Trimming cost V 6 bases and J 1 base, with 10 bases left between them. The V gene's germline CDR1 is ENHRY and CDR2 SYGVKD. This CDR3 is built from 13 residues. CDR3 region: CAISASSSYEQYF. In DNA form, the CDR3 reads TGTGCCATCAGCGCTAGCAGTTCCTACGAGCAGTACTTC.

This clonotype has just a few counts. This chain uses TRBV20-1 with TRBJ2-1; D might be TRBD1 or TRBD2, each matching 5 bases. CDR1 is DFQATT and CDR2 is SNEGSKA in the germline V gene (reference sequence). Trimming removed 0 bases at V and 0 bases at J, with 18 bases between. The length of the CDR3 is 18 residues. CDR3 sequence: CSARDRVGTQISYNEQFF. The CDR3 DNA is TGCAGTGCTAGAGATAGGGTCGGGACCCAAATCTCCTACAATGAGCAGTTCTTC.

This clonotype was counted at least ten times. V and J are TRBV15 and TRBJ2-2, with D unclear. This CDR3 has 13 residues. The V gene's germline CDR1 is LNHNV and CDR2 YYDKDF (reference sequence). Trimming cost V 5 bases and J 1 base, with 5 bases left between them. CDR3 DNA sequence: TGTGCCACCAGCTGGGGGAACACCGGGGAGCTGTTTTTT. Its protein is CATSWGNTGELFF. Based on the CDR3 plus reference TRBV15 and TRBJ2-2, the full variable domain is DAMVIQNPRYQVTQFGKPVTLSCSQTLNHNVMYWYQQKSSQAPKLLFHYYDKDFNNEADTPDNFQSRRPNTSFCFLDIRSPGLGDTAMYLCATSWGNTGELFFGEGSRLTVL.

The gene calls are TRBV15 and TRBJ2-1; 10 bases are a match to TRBD2. V dropped 0 bases and J dropped 2; count of bases not matched to a gene: 4. The germline gives CDR1 LNHNV, CDR2 YYDKDF (reference sequence). This CDR3 spans 17 amino acids. The CDR3 spells CATSRDLSGRPYNEQFF. CDR3 sequence (DNA): TGTGCCACCAGCAGAGATCTTAGCGGGAGGCCCTACAATGAGCAGTTCTTC.

This clonotype was recorded a few times. The chain couples TRBV4-2 to TRBJ2-1; 7 bases align to TRBD1. Germline V lookup: CDR1 LGHNA, CDR2 YNFKEQ. The CDR3 extends over 15 amino acids. V lost 3 bases to trimming and J lost 1 base; unmatched junction nucleotides: 3. CDR3 sequence: CASSQDRNSYNEQFF. For the CDR3, the DNA is TGTGCCAGCAGCCAGGACAGGAATTCCTACAATGAGCAGTTCTTC.